This TCR beta chain comes out of a study of T cells in tuberculosis. After thawing and overnight rest, PBMC were stained with GMM-loaded CD1B tetramer, viability dye and anti-CD3 for sorting. C32 glucose monomycolate from Rhodococcus equi was loaded onto the CD1B tetramers. This clone showed up just a few times. TCR-alpha and TCR-beta chains were sequenced unpaired. The data were produced by immunoSEQ multiplex PCR, yet TCRdb's version contains in-frame clones alone and is incomplete. The sample contains tens of thousands of clones, roughly 93% of which appear only once. The CDR3 covers 13 residues. Trimming removed 7 bases from V and 5 bases from J, with 15 bases in between. Germline V gene lookup returns CDR1 MNHNY and CDR2 SVGAGI (reference sequence).

This receptor was taken from an adult woman with latent tuberculosis. The chain links TRBV6-6 to TRBJ2-7; tentative D call: TRBD2 (6 bases). The sample was CD1b-GMM tetramer-negative cells sorted from PBMCs. CDR3 bases: TGTGCCAGCAACAACCGGCTAGCGCACGAGCAGTACTTC. Translation gives CASNNRLAHEQYF.